These 3 T cell receptor beta chains were sequenced from one sample in a study of shared clonotypes between healthy human individuals. Some clones are missing from TCRdb's copy, which holds only in-frame ones; the method was immunoSEQ multiplex PCR. The sample lists roughly 700,000 clones, 74% occurring once. Sequencing was carried out using memory CD4+ T cells sorted from blood. Documented subset: CD45RA-negative fraction. These receptors were taken from a woman between 25 and 40 years old in good health.

The chain joins TRBV28 to TRBJ2-3; 9 nucleotides align to TRBD2. The V segment lost 3 bases and the J segment 6 bases; nucleotides outside the gene matches: 7. The V gene's germline CDR1 is MDHEN and CDR2 SYDVKM. The CDR3 runs 15 residues. CDR3 in DNA: TGTGCCAGCAGTTTCTCAGGCGGGAGGGCGGATACGCAGTATTTT. This sequence encodes CASSFSGGRADTQYF.

The table lists this clone with a few counts. This rearrangement joins TRBV28 to TRBJ1-2; D may be TRBD1 (5 bases). CDR1 and CDR2 (germline): MDHEN, SYDVKM. The CDR3 spans 13 residues. V was trimmed by 8 bases and J by 7 bases, leaving 17 bases between them. CDR3 protein: CASRTGDRGGYTF. CDR3 nucleotides: TGTGCCAGCCGTACAGGAGATCGGGGTGGCTACACCTTC.

V gene TRBV11-2 combines with J gene TRBJ1-5, with D maybe TRBD1 (6 bases). CDR3 size: 13 residues. Looked up from germline, CDR1 is SGHAT and CDR2 is FQNNGV. Trimming took 3 bases from V and 6 from J, leaving 9 bases between them. The CDR3 DNA reads TGTGCCAGCAGCTTGGAGGGGGGTCAGCCCCAGCATTTT. Protein sequence: CASSLEGGQPQHF.